The rows below give T cell receptor beta chains drawn from one sample of a study of blood T cell repertoires in COVID-19. Generated by immunoSEQ multiplex PCR, the TCRdb table keeps only in-frame clones and is missing some. Here the sample spans about 220,000 clones, approximately 82% being singletons. Sample: peripheral blood. These receptors originate from a man aged 45-65 years with active or convalescent COVID-19. The CDR3 runs from the conserved cysteine through the conserved F or W. A D gene is named only where the DNA matches it firmly. Where a row states a size, it is once, few, many or the class of an expanded clone; other rows omit it.

CDR3 length: 15
clone size: .
V gene: TRBV5-1
D gene: TRBD2
J gene: TRBJ2-7
CDR3 DNA: TGCGCCAGCAGCCTGCGGTTAGCGGGAGTTCACGAGCAGTACTTC
CDR3 protein: CASSLRLAGVHEQYF

CDR3 length: 15
clone size: .
V gene: TRBV5-5
D gene: TRBD1
J gene: TRBJ1-6
CDR3 DNA: TGTGCCAGCAGCAACGGACAGGGCCGAAGATCACCCCTCCACTTT
CDR3 protein: CASSNGQGRRSPLHF

CDR3 length: 15
clone size: many
V gene: TRBV19
D gene: TRBD2
J gene: TRBJ2-3
CDR3 DNA: TGTGCCAGTAGGCCTGGCGGGGGACTCACAGATACGCAGTATTTT
CDR3 protein: CASRPGGGLTDTQYF

CDR3 length: 13
clone size: .
V gene: TRBV7-2
D gene: TRBD1
J gene: TRBJ1-1
CDR3 DNA: TGTGCCAGCAGCAACCGACAGGGGGCTGAAGCTTTCTTT
CDR3 protein: CASSNRQGAEAFF

CDR3 length: 18
clone size: .
V gene: TRBV7-8
D gene: TRBD2
J gene: TRBJ2-2
CDR3 DNA: TGTGCCAGCAGCTTAGTCTCCCCTAGCGGGGGGTACACCGGGGAGCTGTTTTTT
CDR3 protein: CASSLVSPSGGYTGELFF

CDR3 length: 13
clone size: .
V gene: TRBV2
D gene: .
J gene: TRBJ1-6
CDR3 DNA: TGTGCCAGCGGTAGACAGGACAATTCACCCCTCCACTTT
CDR3 protein: CASGRQDNSPLHF

CDR3 length: 16
clone size: .
V gene: TRBV7-2
D gene: TRBD1
J gene: TRBJ2-2
CDR3 DNA: TGTGCCAGCAGCTTAGTGACAGGGGGATACACCGGGGAGCTGTTTTTT
CDR3 protein: CASSLVTGGYTGELFF

CDR3 length: 14
clone size: few
V gene: TRBV2
D gene: .
J gene: TRBJ2-5
CDR3 DNA: TGTGCCAGCAGTGAACAGCGGGACCAAGAGACCCAGTACTTC
CDR3 protein: CASSEQRDQETQYF

CDR3 length: 14
clone size: .
V gene: TRBV5-1
D gene: TRBD1
J gene: TRBJ1-2
CDR3 DNA: TGCGCCAGCAGCTTGGGACAGGGTAGGAATGGCTACACCTTC
CDR3 protein: CASSLGQGRNGYTF

CDR3 length: 15
clone size: .
V gene: TRBV5-1
D gene: .
J gene: TRBJ2-1
CDR3 DNA: TGCGCCAGCAGCTTGGATGGGGGCCCCAGGGGCGAGCAGTTCTTC
CDR3 protein: CASSLDGGPRGEQFF

CDR3 length: 13
clone size: .
V gene: TRBV7-2
D gene: TRBD1
J gene: TRBJ1-4
CDR3 DNA: TGTGCCAGCAAGGGACAGGCTAATGAAAAACTGTTTTTT
CDR3 protein: CASKGQANEKLFF

CDR3 length: 16
clone size: .
V gene: TRBV7-6
D gene: TRBD1
J gene: TRBJ1-5
CDR3 DNA: TGTGCCAGCAGCTTGCTCGAAGGAGGGGGCGATCAGCCCCAGCATTTT
CDR3 protein: CASSLLEGGGDQPQHF

CDR3 length: 14
clone size: .
V gene: TRBV20-1
D gene: TRBD1
J gene: TRBJ1-2
CDR3 DNA: TGCAGTGCTAGTGCCGGGACAGGGGCTTGGGGCTACACCTTC
CDR3 protein: CSASAGTGAWGYTF

CDR3 length: 14
clone size: once
V gene: TRBV6-4
D gene: TRBD1
J gene: TRBJ2-1
CDR3 DNA: TGTGCCAGCAGTGACGAGACAGGGGGCAATGAGCAGTTCTTC
CDR3 protein: CASSDETGGNEQFF

CDR3 length: 14
clone size: .
V gene: TRBV28
D gene: TRBD1
J gene: TRBJ2-1
CDR3 DNA: TGTGCCAGCAGGGGGACAGGGCTCTACAATGAGCAGTTCTTC
CDR3 protein: CASRGTGLYNEQFF

CDR3 length: 13
clone size: once
V gene: TRBV7-9
D gene: TRBD1
J gene: TRBJ1-1
CDR3 DNA: TGTGCCAGCAGCGAACAGGGGGGCACTGAAGCTTTCTTT
CDR3 protein: CASSEQGGTEAFF

CDR3 length: 16
clone size: .
V gene: TRBV4-1
D gene: .
J gene: TRBJ1-1
CDR3 DNA: TGCGCCAGCAGCCTATCCCCGATGGCAGGCGAAACTGAAGCTTTCTTT
CDR3 protein: CASSLSPMAGETEAFF

CDR3 length: 13
clone size: .
V gene: TRBV19
D gene: .
J gene: TRBJ2-1
CDR3 DNA: TGTGCCAGTAGTATAGGAACAGGCAATGAGCAGTTCTTC
CDR3 protein: CASSIGTGNEQFF

CDR3 length: 16
clone size: .
V gene: TRBV5-1
D gene: TRBD2
J gene: TRBJ2-3
CDR3 DNA: TGCGCCAGCAGCTTGCCCGTAGCGGGAGGCACAGATACGCAGTATTTT
CDR3 protein: CASSLPVAGGTDTQYF

CDR3 length: 17
clone size: once
V gene: TRBV4-3
D gene: TRBD1
J gene: TRBJ2-7
CDR3 DNA: TGCGCCAGCAGCCAAGAACGCGAGAGGGGGCCATACTACGAGCAGTACTTC
CDR3 protein: CASSQERERGPYYEQYF

CDR3 length: 14
clone size: .
V gene: TRBV18
D gene: .
J gene: TRBJ1-2
CDR3 DNA: TGTGCCAGCTCACCAGGGTCTCCGCCCGGGGGCTACACCTTC
CDR3 protein: CASSPGSPPGGYTF

CDR3 length: 19
clone size: .
V gene: TRBV6-6
D gene: TRBD1
J gene: TRBJ2-1
CDR3 DNA: TGTGCCAGCAGTCCCATCCAACCCACACAGGGGGGTTCCTACAATGAGCAGTTCTTC
CDR3 protein: CASSPIQPTQGGSYNEQFF

CDR3 length: 15
clone size: .
V gene: TRBV18
D gene: TRBD1
J gene: TRBJ1-4
CDR3 DNA: TGTGCCAGCTCATCCCGGACAGGGAGTTTTGAAAAACTGTTTTTT
CDR3 protein: CASSSRTGSFEKLFF

CDR3 length: 16
clone size: .
V gene: TRBV27
D gene: .
J gene: TRBJ1-2
CDR3 DNA: TGTGCCAGCAGTTTATCATGGGGGCCCGTTAACTATGGCTACACCTTC
CDR3 protein: CASSLSWGPVNYGYTF

CDR3 length: 16
clone size: .
V gene: TRBV28
D gene: TRBD1
J gene: TRBJ1-2
CDR3 DNA: TGTGCCAGCAGTTTTAGGGTCAGGGGGCCACTCTATGGCTACACCTTC
CDR3 protein: CASSFRVRGPLYGYTF

CDR3 length: 16
clone size: .
V gene: TRBV4-1
D gene: .
J gene: TRBJ1-3
CDR3 DNA: TGCGCCAGCAGCAACCCTTGGGCAGCTTCTGGAAACACCATATATTTT
CDR3 protein: CASSNPWAASGNTIYF

CDR3 length: 15
clone size: .
V gene: TRBV5-1
D gene: .
J gene: TRBJ2-5
CDR3 DNA: TGCGCCAGCAGCTTGGCGGGCGCAGGGCGAGAGACCCAGTACTTC
CDR3 protein: CASSLAGAGRETQYF

CDR3 length: 15
clone size: few
V gene: TRBV9
D gene: TRBD2
J gene: TRBJ2-7
CDR3 DNA: TGTGCCAGCAGCGTAGGAGGACTAGCTCACCACGAGCAGTACTTC
CDR3 protein: CASSVGGLAHHEQYF

CDR3 length: 14
clone size: .
V gene: TRBV18
D gene: TRBD1
J gene: TRBJ2-1
CDR3 DNA: TGTGCCAGCTCCCCCCCGGGACAGGGTACGGAGCAGTTCTTC
CDR3 protein: CASSPPGQGTEQFF

CDR3 length: 10
clone size: .
V gene: TRBV6-5
D gene: .
J gene: TRBJ2-7
CDR3 DNA: TGTGCCAGCATGGGCTACAAGCAGTACTTC
CDR3 protein: CASMGYKQYF

CDR3 length: 13
clone size: few
V gene: TRBV29-1
D gene: .
J gene: TRBJ1-1
CDR3 DNA: TGCAGCGGGAGGGGCCTCGGAGGGACTGAAGCTTTCTTT
CDR3 protein: CSGRGLGGTEAFF

CDR3 length: 15
clone size: .
V gene: TRBV9
D gene: .
J gene: TRBJ2-3
CDR3 DNA: TGTGCCAGCAGCGTTGCGGGCGGAGTGGGTACCGCGCAGTATTTT
CDR3 protein: CASSVAGGVGTAQYF

CDR3 length: 14
clone size: .
V gene: TRBV5-1
D gene: .
J gene: TRBJ2-5
CDR3 DNA: TGCGCCAGCAGCCCCGACCCGGGGCAAGAGACCCAGTACTTC
CDR3 protein: CASSPDPGQETQYF